This TCR beta chain was identified in a study of Ad26.COV2.S vaccination and SARS-CoV-2 variants. Overall study: The COV1001 Ad26.COV2.S trial arm included the donor.

Treatment meaning: 15 to 20 received Ad26.COV2.S at low or high dose, single or two shots; roughly five received placebo; per-sample allocation not given. Following the first vaccine or placebo injection, samples were taken on day 63. Expression of Wuhan-strain SARS-CoV-2 spike came from the Ad26 vector that formed the vaccine. As to this clone: Its antigen remains unknown.

Generated by immunoSEQ multiplex PCR, the TCRdb table keeps only in-frame clones and is missing some. The data hold approximately 300,000 clones, with 70% to 90% observed a single time. Whole-study results and caveats: The TCR-based breadth and depth measures might underestimate overall T cell responses. Substantial breadth in spike-specific CD8+ and CD4+ T cell responses was reportedly seen after vaccination.

This TCR was recovered from a person aged 18-60 years who received the Ad26.COV2.S COVID-19 vaccine or a placebo. Sample: peripheral blood, taken in a trial of Ad26.COV2.S vaccine versus placebo.

This CDR3 is CASSLTSGGTEAFF. The CDR3 nucleotides read TGTGCCAGCAGCTTAACCTCAGGGGGCACTGAAGCTTTCTTT. The chain combines TRBV11-2 with TRBJ1-1, with 7 bases that match TRBD1. The germline V gene has CDR1 SGHAT and CDR2 FQNNGV. The CDR3 sequence is 14 residues long. The V gene end was trimmed by 2 bases and the J gene end by 4 bases; junction bases not matched to a gene: 4. Variable domain in full (rest from reference TRBV11-2 and TRBJ1-1): EAGVAQSPRYKIIEKRQSVAFWCNPISGHATLYWYQQILGQGPKLLIQFQNNGVVDDSQLPKDRFSAERLKGVDSTLKIQPAKLEDSAVYLCASSLTSGGTEAFFGQGTRLTVV.